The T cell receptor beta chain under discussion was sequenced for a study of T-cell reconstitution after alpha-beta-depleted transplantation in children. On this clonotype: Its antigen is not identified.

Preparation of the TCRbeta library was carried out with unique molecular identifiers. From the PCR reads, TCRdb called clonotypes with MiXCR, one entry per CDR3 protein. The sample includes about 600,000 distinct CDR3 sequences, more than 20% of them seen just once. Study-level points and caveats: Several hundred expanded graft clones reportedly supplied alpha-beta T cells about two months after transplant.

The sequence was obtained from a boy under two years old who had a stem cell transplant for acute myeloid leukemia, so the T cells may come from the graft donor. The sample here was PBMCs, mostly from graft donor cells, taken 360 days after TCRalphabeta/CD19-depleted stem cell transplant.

The CDR3 spells CSVRLAGGPGPGELFF. DNA for the CDR3: TGCAGCGTAAGACTAGCGGGGGGACCCGGCCCCGGGGAGCTGTTTTTT. The gene calls are TRBV29-1 and TRBJ2-2, with 13 positions matching TRBD2. The CDR3 loop spans 16 amino acids. Germline values: CDR1 SQVTM, CDR2 ANQGSEA. J gave up 6 bases and V 6 bases, and 10 bases lay outside the gene matches.